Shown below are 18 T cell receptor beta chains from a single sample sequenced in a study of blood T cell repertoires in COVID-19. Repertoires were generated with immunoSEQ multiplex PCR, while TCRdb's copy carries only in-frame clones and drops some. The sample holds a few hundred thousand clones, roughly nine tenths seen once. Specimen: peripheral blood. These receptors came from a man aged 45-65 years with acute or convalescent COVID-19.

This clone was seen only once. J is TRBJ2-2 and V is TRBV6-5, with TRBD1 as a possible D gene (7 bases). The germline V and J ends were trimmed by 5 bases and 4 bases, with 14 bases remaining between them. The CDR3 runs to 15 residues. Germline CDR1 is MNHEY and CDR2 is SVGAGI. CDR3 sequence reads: CASSPRGTVTGELFF. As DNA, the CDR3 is TGTGCCAGCAGTCCTCGGGGGACAGTCACCGGGGAGCTGTTTTTT.

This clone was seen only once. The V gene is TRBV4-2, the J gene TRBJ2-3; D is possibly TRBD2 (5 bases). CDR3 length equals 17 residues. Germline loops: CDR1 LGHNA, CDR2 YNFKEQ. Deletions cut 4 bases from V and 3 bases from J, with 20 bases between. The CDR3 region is CASSRPHIGPGTDTQYF. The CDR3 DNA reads TGTGCCAGCAGCCGCCCTCATATCGGGCCGGGGACAGATACGCAGTATTTT.

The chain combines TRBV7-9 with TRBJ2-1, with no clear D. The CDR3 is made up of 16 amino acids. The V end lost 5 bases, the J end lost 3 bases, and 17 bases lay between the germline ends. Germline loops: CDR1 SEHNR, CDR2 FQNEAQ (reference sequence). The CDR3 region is CASSGLRVGGYNEQFF. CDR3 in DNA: TGTGCCAGCAGCGGTTTAAGAGTAGGCGGCTACAATGAGCAGTTCTTC.

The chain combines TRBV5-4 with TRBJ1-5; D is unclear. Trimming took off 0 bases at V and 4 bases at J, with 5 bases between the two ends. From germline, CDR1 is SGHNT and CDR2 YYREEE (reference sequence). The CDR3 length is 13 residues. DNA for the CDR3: TGTGCCAGCAGCTTGGACGGTAATCAGCCCCAGCATTTT. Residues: CASSLDGNQPQHF.

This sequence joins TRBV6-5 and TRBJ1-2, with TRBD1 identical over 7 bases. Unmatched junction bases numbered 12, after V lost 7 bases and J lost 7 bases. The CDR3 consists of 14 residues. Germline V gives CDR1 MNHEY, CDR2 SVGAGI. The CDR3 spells CASTRTGVNSGYTF. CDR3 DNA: TGTGCCAGCACCAGAACAGGGGTTAATAGTGGCTACACCTTC.

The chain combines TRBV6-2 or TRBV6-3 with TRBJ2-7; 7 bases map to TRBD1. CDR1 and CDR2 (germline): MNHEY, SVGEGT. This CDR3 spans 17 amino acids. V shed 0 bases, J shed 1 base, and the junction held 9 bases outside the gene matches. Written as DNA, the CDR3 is TGTGCCAGCAGTTACTCGACATCTCGGGACAGTTCCTACGAGCAGTACTTC. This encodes CASSYSTSRDSSYEQYF.

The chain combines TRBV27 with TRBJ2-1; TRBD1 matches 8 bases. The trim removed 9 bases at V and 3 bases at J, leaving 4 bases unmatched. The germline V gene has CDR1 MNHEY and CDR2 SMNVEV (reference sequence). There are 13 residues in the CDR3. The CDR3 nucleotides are TGTGCCAGTCGACAGGGGAGCTACAATGAGCAGTTCTTC. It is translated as CASRQGSYNEQFF.

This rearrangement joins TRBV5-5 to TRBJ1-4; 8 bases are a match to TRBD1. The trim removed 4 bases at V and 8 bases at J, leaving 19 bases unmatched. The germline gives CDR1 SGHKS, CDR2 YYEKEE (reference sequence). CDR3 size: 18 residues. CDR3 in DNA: TGTGCCAGCAGCGATATCCGGACAGGGACGGGGGTTGGGGAAAAACTGTTTTTT. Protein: CASSDIRTGTGVGEKLFF.

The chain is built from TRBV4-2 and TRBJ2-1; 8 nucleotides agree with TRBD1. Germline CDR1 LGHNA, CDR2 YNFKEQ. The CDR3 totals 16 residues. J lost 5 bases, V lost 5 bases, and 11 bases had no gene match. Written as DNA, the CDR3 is TGTGCCAGCAGCTTTGGACAGGGCCGTGTAGACAATGAGCAGTTCTTC. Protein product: CASSFGQGRVDNEQFF.

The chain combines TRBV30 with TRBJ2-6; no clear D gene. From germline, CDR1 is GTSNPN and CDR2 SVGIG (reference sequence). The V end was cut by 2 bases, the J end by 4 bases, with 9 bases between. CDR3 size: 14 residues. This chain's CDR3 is CAWSRSAGANVLTF. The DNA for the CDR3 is TGTGCCTGGAGTAGGAGCGCGGGGGCCAACGTCCTGACTTTC.

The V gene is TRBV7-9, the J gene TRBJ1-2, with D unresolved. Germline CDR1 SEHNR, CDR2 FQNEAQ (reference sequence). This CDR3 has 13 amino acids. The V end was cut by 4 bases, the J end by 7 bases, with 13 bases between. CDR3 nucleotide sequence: TGTGCCAGCAGCTCTCGATCCGAGGTTGGCTACACCTTC. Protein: CASSSRSEVGYTF. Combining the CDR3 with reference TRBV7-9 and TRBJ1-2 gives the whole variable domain DTGVSQNPRHKITKRGQNVTFRCDPISEHNRLYWYRQTLGQGPEFLTYFQNEAQLEKSRLLSDRFSAERPKGSFSTLEIQRTEQGDSAMYLCASSSRSEVGYTFGSGTRLTVV.

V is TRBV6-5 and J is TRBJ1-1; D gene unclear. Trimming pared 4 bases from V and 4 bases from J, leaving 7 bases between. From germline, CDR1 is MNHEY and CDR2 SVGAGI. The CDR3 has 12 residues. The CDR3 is CASSSGGTEAFF. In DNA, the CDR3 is TGTGCCAGCAGTTCCGGAGGCACTGAAGCTTTCTTT.

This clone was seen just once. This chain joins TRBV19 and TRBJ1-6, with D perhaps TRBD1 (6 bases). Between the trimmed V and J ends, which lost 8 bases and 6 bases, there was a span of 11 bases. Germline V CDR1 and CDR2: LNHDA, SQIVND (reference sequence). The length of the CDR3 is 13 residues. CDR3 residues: CASATGFNSPLHF. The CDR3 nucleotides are TGTGCCAGTGCGACAGGTTTTAATTCACCCCTCCACTTT.

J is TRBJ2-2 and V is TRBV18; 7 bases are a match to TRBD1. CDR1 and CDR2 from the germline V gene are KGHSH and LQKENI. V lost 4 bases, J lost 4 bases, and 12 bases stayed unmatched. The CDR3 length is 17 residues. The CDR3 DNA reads TGTGCCAGCTCACGCATCACAGGGGCCACCTTCACCGGGGAGCTGTTTTTT. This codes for CASSRITGATFTGELFF.

CDR3 loop: CASTTGQGRGNTIYF. CDR3 nucleotide sequence: TGTGCCAGCACCACGGGACAGGGGCGAGGAAACACCATATATTTT. The gene calls are TRBV6-5 and TRBJ1-3, with 10 bases matching TRBD1. Per germline, CDR1 MNHEY and CDR2 SVGAGI. V was pared by 7 bases and J by 4 bases, with 7 bases of the junction left unmatched. This CDR3 region has 15 residues.

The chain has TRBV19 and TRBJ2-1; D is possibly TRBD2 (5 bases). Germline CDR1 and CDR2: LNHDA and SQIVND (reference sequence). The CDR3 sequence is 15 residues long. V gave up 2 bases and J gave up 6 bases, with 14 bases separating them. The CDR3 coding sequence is TGTGCCAGTAGTATAAACGGGGAGATTTCCAATGAGCAGTTCTTC. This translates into CASSINGEISNEQFF.

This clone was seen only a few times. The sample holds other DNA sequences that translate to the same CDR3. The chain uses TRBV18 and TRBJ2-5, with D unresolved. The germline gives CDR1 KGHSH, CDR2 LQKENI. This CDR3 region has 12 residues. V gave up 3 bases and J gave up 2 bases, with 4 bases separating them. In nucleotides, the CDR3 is TGTGCCAGCTCACCCCAGCAAGAGACCCAGTACTTC. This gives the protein CASSPQQETQYF. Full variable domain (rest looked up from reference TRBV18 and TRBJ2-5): NAGVMQNPRHLVRRRGQEARLRCSPMKGHSHVYWYRQLPEEGLKFMVYLQKENIIDESGMPKERFSAEFPKEGPSILRIQQVVRGDSAAYFCASSPQQETQYFGPGTRLLVL.

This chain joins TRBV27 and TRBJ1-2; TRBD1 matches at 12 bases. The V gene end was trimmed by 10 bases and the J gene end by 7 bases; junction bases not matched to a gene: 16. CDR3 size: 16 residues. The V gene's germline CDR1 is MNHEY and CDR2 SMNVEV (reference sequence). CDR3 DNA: TGTGCCAACACCTTAATCGGGACAGGGGGCGCAGGTGGCTACACCTTC. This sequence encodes CANTLIGTGGAGGYTF.